These 14 T cell receptor beta chains share one sample of origin, sequenced in a study of early T cells in non-severe SARS-CoV-2 infection. TCRdb reprocessed the 5' RACE reads via MiXCR and lists one record per CDR3 protein. The sample records under 70,000 distinct CDR3 sequences, more than 13% being singletons. The sequences come from whole blood, collected at baseline. The receptors derive from an adult who was a healthcare worker with PCR-confirmed SARS-CoV-2 infection or an uninfected control (not recorded which).

The chain recombines TRBV12-3 or TRBV12-4 with TRBJ1-1; D ambiguous. V dropped 3 bases and J dropped 2 bases, with 10 bases sitting between them. The CDR3 runs 14 residues. CDR3 sequence: CASSLFTGNTEAFF. The CDR3 region has the DNA TGTGCCAGCAGTTTGTTCACGGGAAACACTGAAGCTTTCTTT.

Only one count was recorded for this clonotype. The chain employs TRBV3-1 and TRBJ1-5; a weak D match, TRBD1 (5 bases). The germline gives CDR1 LGHDT, CDR2 YNNKEL (reference sequence). V gave up 0 bases and J gave up 0 bases, with 9 bases separating them. This CDR3 is built from 16 residues. The DNA of the CDR3 is TGTGCCAGCAGCCAAGATCTCGGACATAGCAATCAGCCCCAGCATTTT. This sequence encodes CASSQDLGHSNQPQHF. Full variable domain (outside the CDR3, taken from reference TRBV3-1 and TRBJ1-5): DTAVSQTPKYLVTQMGNDKSIKCEQNLGHDTMYWYKQDSKKFLKIMFSYNNKELIINETVPNRFSPKSPDKAHLNLHINSLELGDSAVYFCASSQDLGHSNQPQHFGDGTRLSIL.

The chain links TRBV27 to TRBJ1-3; the D is unclear. Germline V CDR1 and CDR2: MNHEY, SMNVEV (reference sequence). This CDR3 is 11 amino acids long. Trimming removed 10 bases from V and 0 bases from J, with 4 bases in between. CDR3 in amino acids: CATHSGNTIYF. CDR3 sequence (DNA): TGTGCCACTCACTCTGGAAACACCATATATTTT.

This clonotype appeared many times. The rearrangement links TRBV5-1 to TRBJ2-5; D perhaps matches TRBD1 (6 bases). The germline V gene encodes CDR1 SGHRS and CDR2 YFSETQ. This CDR3 has 13 amino acids. V was shortened by 3 bases and J by 4 bases, with 10 bases between the two germline ends. The CDR3 bases are TGCGCCAGCAGCTGGACAGTAAGAGAGACCCAGTACTTC. It yields the protein CASSWTVRETQYF.

This clonotype was observed a single time. This chain links TRBV6-6 with TRBJ2-1; possible D gene TRBD2, 6 bases. V lost 8 bases to trimming and J lost 5 bases, with 10 bases between them. This CDR3 spans 12 amino acids. Germline-derived CDR1 and CDR2 are MNHNY and SVGAGI (reference sequence). CDR3 nucleotide sequence: TGTGCCAGCGGGACTCCTAACAATGAGCAGTTCTTC. Protein sequence: CASGTPNNEQFF.

This clonotype was counted a few times. The chain links TRBV2 to TRBJ2-5; D uncertain. V gave up 4 bases and J gave up 7 bases, with 16 bases separating them. This CDR3 has 14 residues. Germline values: CDR1 SNHLY, CDR2 FYNNEI. CDR3 in amino acids: CASSARLTDGTQYF. CDR3 DNA: TGTGCCAGCAGTGCACGGCTAACAGACGGGACCCAGTACTTC.

The chain combines TRBV6-2 or TRBV6-3 with TRBJ1-3, with D uncertain. Germline V gives CDR1 MNHEY, CDR2 SVGEGT. This CDR3 has 15 residues. Deletions cut 2 bases from V and 1 base from J, with 9 bases between. This chain's CDR3 is CASSYRSYSGNTIYF. The DNA for the CDR3 is TGTGCCAGCAGTTACCGGTCCTATTCTGGAAACACCATATATTTT.

This clonotype was counted between two and nine times. V gene TRBV6-1 combines with J gene TRBJ1-2; D perhaps matches TRBD1 (5 bases). The germline gives CDR1 MNHNS, CDR2 SASEGT. The ends were cut back, 7 bases at V and 1 base at J, with 7 bases in the middle. This CDR3 comprises 12 residues. The CDR3 DNA reads TGTGCCAGCACACAGGATAACTATGGCTACACCTTC. Protein: CASTQDNYGYTF.

This clonotype was seen only a few times. This rearrangement joins TRBV7-9 to TRBJ2-3, with 8 bases that match TRBD2. The V segment lost 5 bases and the J segment 2 bases; nucleotides outside the gene matches: 3. Germline V lookup: CDR1 SEHNR, CDR2 FQNEAQ (reference sequence). This CDR3 comprises 14 residues. The CDR3 loop is CASSISGNTDTQYF. CDR3 nucleotides: TGTGCCAGCAGCATTAGCGGGAACACAGATACGCAGTATTTT.

The CDR3 sequence: CAWGASGTSGQYF. Here the CDR3 DNA reads TGTGCCTGGGGAGCTAGCGGGACCTCCGGGCAGTATTTT. The V and J genes are TRBV30 and TRBJ2-3; TRBD2 matches at 9 bases. The CDR3 covers 13 residues. Germline-derived CDR1 and CDR2 are GTSNPN and SVGIG (reference sequence). V gave up 5 bases and J gave up 11 bases; unmatched junction bases: 11.

The chain carries TRBV12-3 or TRBV12-4 and TRBJ2-2; D uncertain. CDR3 length equals 13 residues. Between the trimmed V and J ends, which lost 5 bases and 7 bases, there was a span of 11 bases. The CDR3, as DNA: TGTGCCAGCAGTCTAGACTTGAGCGGGGAGCTGTTTTTT. Its translation is CASSLDLSGELFF.

The rearrangement joins TRBV12-3 or TRBV12-4 to TRBJ2-1; D is undetermined. V was pared by 1 base and J by 2 bases, with 9 bases between. There are 15 residues in the CDR3. In DNA form, the CDR3 reads TGTGCCAGCAGTTTAGACACGCCCGCCTACAATGAGCAGTTCTTC. Residues: CASSLDTPAYNEQFF.

The chain uses TRBV7-8 and TRBJ1-5; 8 nucleotides align to TRBD1. This CDR3 has 16 residues. Looked up from germline, CDR1 is SGHVS and CDR2 is FQNEAQ. The junction had 8 bases not matched to a gene; V was cut back by 2 bases and J by 5 bases. The CDR3 DNA sequence: TGTGCCAGCAGCTTACTCGCAGGGGGCCTGGATCAGCCCCAGCATTTT. Translation gives CASSLLAGGLDQPQHF.

The chain recombines TRBV6-1 with TRBJ1-2; the match to TRBD1 covers 8 bases. CDR3 length: 16 amino acids. Germline trimming cut 2 bases from V and 2 bases from J; bases unmatched to any gene: 7. Germline V lookup: CDR1 MNHNS, CDR2 SASEGT. CDR3 in amino acids: CASSELWGQENYGYTF. CDR3 DNA: TGTGCCAGCAGTGAATTGTGGGGACAGGAGAACTATGGCTACACCTTC.